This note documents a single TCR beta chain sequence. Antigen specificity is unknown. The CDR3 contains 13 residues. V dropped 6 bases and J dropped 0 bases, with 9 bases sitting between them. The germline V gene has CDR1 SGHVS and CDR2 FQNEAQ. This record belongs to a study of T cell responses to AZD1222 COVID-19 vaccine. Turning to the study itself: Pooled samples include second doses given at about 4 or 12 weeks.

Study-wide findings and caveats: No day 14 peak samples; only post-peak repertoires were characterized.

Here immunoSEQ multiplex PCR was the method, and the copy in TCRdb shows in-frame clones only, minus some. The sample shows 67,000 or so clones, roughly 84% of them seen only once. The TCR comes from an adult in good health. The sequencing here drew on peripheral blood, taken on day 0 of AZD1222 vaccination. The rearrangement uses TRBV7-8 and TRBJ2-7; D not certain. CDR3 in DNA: TGTGCCAGCAGTCGACCGAGCTCCTACGAGCAGTACTTC. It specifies CASSRPSSYEQYF.